Shown below are 2 T cell receptor beta chains from a single sample sequenced in a study of early T cells in non-severe SARS-CoV-2 infection. TCRdb re-called the 5' RACE reads with MiXCR, one entry per CDR3 protein. Among approximately 35,000 distinct CDR3 sequences listed, about 5% were seen once. The material sequenced was whole blood. All receptors derive from an adult who was a healthcare worker with PCR-confirmed SARS-CoV-2 infection or an uninfected control (not recorded which).

This clonotype appeared a few times. The genes are TRBV20-1 and TRBJ2-3; 7 bases map to TRBD1. The CDR3 is 10 amino acids. Germline trimming cut 5 bases from V and 11 bases from J; bases unmatched to any gene: 4. Germline-derived CDR1 and CDR2 are DFQATT and SNEGSKA (reference sequence). As DNA, the CDR3 is TGCAGTGCTCCCCGGGACAGGCAGTATTTT. Translated, it gives CSAPRDRQYF.

This clonotype was detected a few times. J is TRBJ2-3 and V is TRBV6-5; 13 nucleotides align to TRBD2. J gave up 6 bases and V 0 bases, and 6 bases lay outside the gene matches. The CDR3 spans 17 residues. CDR1 is MNHEY, CDR2 SVGAGI, per germline. CDR3 loop: CASSYSKLAGGPDTQYF. The CDR3 DNA reads TGTGCCAGCAGTTACTCTAAACTAGCGGGGGGGCCGGATACGCAGTATTTT.